This T cell receptor (beta chain) appears in the sequencing data of a study of CD8 T cell repertoires and HIV-1 epitope variants. Method: immunoSEQ multiplex PCR; TCRdb's copy keeps in-frame clones and lacks some. Of about 5,800 clones listed, around 60% were seen once; the top ten hold 40%. Details on this clone: What it binds is unknown.

The CDR3 spans 13 residues. Trimming took off 8 bases at V and 7 bases at J, with 18 bases between the two ends. Germline V gene sequence: CDR1 MDHEN, CDR2 SYDVKM. The sample comprised cultured CD8+ T cells derived from PBMCs. The receptor comes from a male donor with HIV. The chain joins TRBV28 to TRBJ2-7, with D perhaps TRBD2 (6 bases). CDR3: CASCPGAFAEQYF. As DNA, the CDR3 is TGTGCCAGCTGTCCGGGAGCCTTTGCAGAGCAGTACTTC. The complete variable domain, with remaining parts taken from reference TRBV28 and TRBJ2-7, reads DVKVTQSSRYLVKRTGEKVFLECVQDMDHENMFWYRQDPGLGLRLIYFSYDVKMKEKGDIPEGYSVSREKKERFSLILESASTNQTSMYLCASCPGAFAEQYFGPGTRLTVT.